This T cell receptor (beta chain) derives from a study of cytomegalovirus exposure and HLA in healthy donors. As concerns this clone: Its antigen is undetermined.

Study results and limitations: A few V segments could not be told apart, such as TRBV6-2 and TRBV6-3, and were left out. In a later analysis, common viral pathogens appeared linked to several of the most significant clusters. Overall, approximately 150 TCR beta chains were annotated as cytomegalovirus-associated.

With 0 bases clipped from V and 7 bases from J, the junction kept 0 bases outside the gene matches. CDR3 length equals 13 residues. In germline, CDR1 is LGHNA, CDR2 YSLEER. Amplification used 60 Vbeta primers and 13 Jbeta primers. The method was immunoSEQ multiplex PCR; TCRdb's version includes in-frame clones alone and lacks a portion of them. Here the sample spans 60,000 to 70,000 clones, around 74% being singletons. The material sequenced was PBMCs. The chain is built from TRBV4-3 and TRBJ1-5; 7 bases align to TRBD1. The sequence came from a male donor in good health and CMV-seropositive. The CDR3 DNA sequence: TGCGCCAGCAGCCAAGAACAGGGGCAGCCCCAGCATTTT. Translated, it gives CASSQEQGQPQHF.